A selection of T cell receptor beta chains follows, all from one sample in a study of T cells in Graves' hyperthyroidism and ophthalmopathy. TCRdb used MiXCR to reprocess the multiplex PCR reads, holding one entry per CDR3 protein. The data show some 800,000 distinct CDR3 sequences, roughly 37% seen once. Sample: blood. The source of these receptors is a man between 18 and 35 years old with Graves' hyperthyroidism. Both conserved end residues are part of each CDR3. D genes are given only for firm matches. Clone size is not always given. Where it is, it says once, few, many or a class for expanded clones.

cdr3_aa cdr3_nt v_call d_call clone_size j_call
CAISLQGETQYF TGTGCCATCAGCTTACAGGGGGAGACCCAGTACTTC TRBV10-3 TRBD1 many TRBJ2-5
CATSTGTGTSGANVLTF TGTGCCACCAGCACCGGGACAGGAACCTCTGGGGCCAACGTCCTGACTTTC TRBV15 TRBD1 many TRBJ2-6
CASSLSPLRTDTQYF TGTGCCAGCAGCCTTTCCCCTTTGAGGACAGATACGCAGTATTTT TRBV3-1 NA NA TRBJ2-3
CASRGWIGYQETQYF TGTGCCAGCAGAGGATGGATCGGGTACCAAGAGACCCAGTACTTC TRBV7-9 NA NA TRBJ2-5
CASGTRESGGELFF TGTGCCAGCGGGACGCGGGAGTCGGGCGGGGAGCTGTTTTTT TRBV15 TRBD2 few TRBJ2-2
CASSQARNQPQHF TGCGCCAGCAGCCAAGCTAGAAATCAGCCCCAGCATTTT TRBV4-3 NA many TRBJ1-5
CASSSPAAGRNSPLHF TGTGCCAGCAGCTCTCCCGCGGCGGGGAGGAATTCACCCCTCCACTTT TRBV7-8 NA NA TRBJ1-6
CASSVLDSRNEQYF TGTGCCAGCAGCGTACTCGACAGTCGGAACGAGCAGTACTTC TRBV9 NA few TRBJ2-7
CASSEEGGSTGELFF TGTGCCAGCAGTGAGGAGGGGGGGTCCACCGGGGAGCTGTTTTTT TRBV10-3 NA NA TRBJ2-2
CASSLAGTYGYTF TGTGCCAGCAGCTTAGCGGGGACGTATGGCTACACCTTC TRBV5-1 NA many TRBJ1-2
CASSFRAKDSPEAFF TGTGCCAGCAGTTTCCGGGCCAAGGACTCTCCTGAAGCTTTCTTT TRBV12-3/TRBV12-4 NA few TRBJ1-1
CASGGDRGYTEAFF TGTGCCAGCGGGGGCGACAGGGGATACACTGAAGCTTTCTTT TRBV2 TRBD1 NA TRBJ1-1
CASSGAATNYGYTF TGTGCCAGCAGTGGGGCGGCGACTAACTATGGCTACACCTTC TRBV6-1 NA many TRBJ1-2
CASSTGTANTGELF TGCGCCAGCAGTACCGGGACGGCGAACACCGGGGAGCTGTTT TRBV5-1 NA NA TRBJ1-5
CASSLGLADTYEQYF TGCGCCAGCAGCCTAGGACTAGCGGACACCTACGAGCAGTACTTC TRBV5-1 TRBD2 NA TRBJ2-7
CSGRSSYEQYF TGCAGCGGCCGGAGCTCCTACGAGCAGTACTTC TRBV29-1 NA few TRBJ2-7
CSVGFGRGDQPQHF TGCAGCGTTGGATTCGGGCGCGGGGATCAGCCCCAGCATTTT TRBV29-1 NA many TRBJ1-5
CASSSPGRGWAFF TGTGCCAGCAGCTCTCCAGGGAGGGGATGGGCTTTCTTT TRBV10-2 NA NA TRBJ1-1
CASSPGQGTLQETQYF TGTGCCAGCAGCCCCGGACAGGGCACGCTCCAAGAGACCCAGTACTTC TRBV7-3 TRBD1 NA TRBJ2-5
CASSAGPNQPLHF TGTGCCAGCAGTGCAGGTCCCAATCAGCCCCTCCACTTT TRBV2 NA NA TRBJ1-6
CASSVGGRSYEQYF TGTGCCAGCAGCGTCGGCGGCAGAAGCTACGAGCAGTACTTC TRBV9 NA many TRBJ2-7
CSVEEGSEAFF TGCAGCGTTGAGGAAGGGTCTGAAGCTTTCTTT TRBV29-1 NA many TRBJ1-1
CASSLNRESETQYF TGTGCCAGCAGCCTAAACAGGGAATCAGAGACCCAGTACTTC TRBV7-3 NA NA TRBJ2-5
CATTDSFTEAFF TGTGCCACCACGGACAGCTTCACTGAAGCTTTCTTT TRBV6-2/TRBV6-3 NA few TRBJ1-1
CASSSESGDRPDEQYF TGTGCCAGCAGTTCCGAGTCCGGGGACCGCCCCGACGAGCAGTACTTC TRBV7-9 NA NA TRBJ2-7
CASSGDRVQYGYTF TGTGCCAGCAGTGGTGACAGGGTCCAGTATGGCTACACCTTC TRBV6-5 TRBD1 NA TRBJ1-2
CSVEDDISYEQYF TGCAGCGTTGAAGACGATATCTCCTACGAGCAGTACTTC TRBV29-1 NA many TRBJ2-7
CASSIFGGELQPQHF TGTGCCAGTAGTATATTTGGGGGCGAATTACAGCCCCAGCATTTT TRBV19 NA NA TRBJ1-5
CASSSIGGESPLHF TGTGCCAGCAGCTCGATCGGGGGAGAATCACCCCTCCACTTT TRBV12-3/TRBV12-4 NA NA TRBJ1-6
CAISGRTNGTEAFF TGTGCCATCAGTGGCAGGACGAACGGCACTGAAGCTTTCTTT TRBV10-3 NA many TRBJ1-1
CASSRRDSSGRTQYF TGTGCCAGCAGCCGTCGGGACTCCTCGGGGAGGACCCAGTACTTC TRBV6-6 NA few TRBJ2-5
CASSFEQGNQPQHF TGTGCCAGCAGCTTTGAACAGGGGAATCAGCCCCAGCATTTT TRBV7-9 TRBD1 NA TRBJ1-5
CASSRQIQETQYF TGCGCCAGCAGCCGACAGATCCAAGAGACCCAGTACTTC TRBV10-1 NA many TRBJ2-5
CASSQDRGLGEQYF TGTGCCAGCAGCCAAGACAGGGGGCTCGGCGAGCAGTACTTC TRBV7-9 TRBD1 few TRBJ2-7
CSVEEWGNGNEKLFF TGCAGCGTTGAAGAATGGGGGAACGGTAATGAAAAACTGTTTTTT TRBV29-1 NA many TRBJ1-4
CASSLGRVYEQYF TGTGCCAGCAGCTTGGGTAGGGTCTACGAGCAGTACTTC TRBV12-3/TRBV12-4 NA many TRBJ2-7